This TCR beta chain was captured in a study of shared clonotypes between healthy human individuals. Study at large: Participating donors consisted of a couple of women and a few men aged 18 to 49.

The germline CDR1 and CDR2 sequences are KGHSH and LQKENI. The CDR3 runs 17 residues. The V gene lost 2 bases and the J gene lost 0 bases, with 14 bases spanning the gap. The repertoire was sequenced with immunoSEQ multiplex PCR; TCRdb's copy has only in-frame clones and lacks some. The data show about 490,000 clones, roughly 85% seen once. It was tens of millions of PBMCs that unsorted samples used for genomic DNA. The receptor's source is a woman aged 40-49 years in good health. Some clones in this sample may be carry-over from other donors' samples. The chain employs TRBV18 and TRBJ1-3; maybe TRBD1 (6 bases). Sequencing was performed on PBMCs. CDR3 nucleotide sequence: TGTGCCAGCTCACCAACCCGGACAGTGGGCTCTGGAAACACCATATATTTT. Translating gives CASSPTRTVGSGNTIYF.